One sample yielded the 25 T cell receptor beta chains listed below, sequenced in a study of blood T cell repertoires in COVID-19. The data were produced by immunoSEQ multiplex PCR, yet TCRdb's version contains in-frame clones alone and is incomplete. The sample yields some 20,000 clones, around nine tenths seen once. The sequenced material came from peripheral blood. The receptors were gathered from a human donor in a cohort sampled during active COVID-19.

This clone has just a few counts. CDR3 sequence (DNA): TGTGCCTGGAATCCTAGCTCGGATACGCAGTATTTT. This encodes CAWNPSSDTQYF. The rearrangement uses TRBV30 and TRBJ2-3; D is possibly TRBD2 (5 bases). The CDR3 runs 12 residues. The germline CDR1 and CDR2 sequences are GTSNPN and SVGIG (reference sequence). Deletions cut 4 bases from V and 6 bases from J, with 11 bases between.

V gene TRBV7-2 combines with J gene TRBJ1-5, with D uncertain. CDR3 size: 13 residues. Germline CDR1 and CDR2: SGHTA and FQGNSA. Trimming removed 1 base at V and 3 bases at J, with 4 bases between. CDR3 sequence reads: CASSLDHNQPQHF. In DNA form, the CDR3 reads TGTGCCAGCAGCTTAGATCACAATCAGCCCCAGCATTTT.

The chain is built from TRBV27 and TRBJ2-1, with TRBD1 as a possible D gene (5 bases). The CDR3 extends over 18 amino acids. The germline V gene has CDR1 MNHEY and CDR2 SMNVEV (reference sequence). V lost 7 bases and J 0 bases, leaving 22 bases between the germline ends. The CDR3, as DNA: TGTGCCAGCAAAGGGATAGGGGCTGGCCTAAGCTCCTACAATGAGCAGTTCTTC. Protein sequence: CASKGIGAGLSSYNEQFF.

The chain recombines TRBV27 with TRBJ2-7; D remains ambiguous. The V and J ends lost 6 bases and 4 bases respectively, with 10 bases between them. Germline V CDR1 and CDR2: MNHEY, SMNVEV (reference sequence). The CDR3 runs 12 residues. The DNA for the CDR3 is TGTGCCAGCAGCCCGGCAGGATACGAGCAGTACTTC. Translation gives CASSPAGYEQYF.

V gene TRBV7-2 combines with J gene TRBJ2-1, with D maybe TRBD2 (6 bases). Germline V gene lookup returns CDR1 SGHTA and CDR2 FQGNSA. The CDR3 has 14 residues. The V and J ends lost 3 bases and 4 bases respectively, with 10 bases between them. CDR3 DNA sequence: TGTGCCAGCAGCTTCCGGGAGCGGTACAATGAGCAGTTCTTC. Translating it yields CASSFRERYNEQFF.

There are a few counts of this clone. The chain is built from TRBV29-1 and TRBJ2-5; D gene ambiguous. Between the trimmed V and J ends, which lost 0 bases and 5 bases, there was a span of 10 bases. The CDR3 loop spans 13 amino acids. Germline loops: CDR1 SQVTM, CDR2 ANQGSEA. The CDR3 coding sequence is TGCAGCGTTGAAGATCTCAGGTCTGAGACCCAGTACTTC. Amino acid sequence: CSVEDLRSETQYF.

V is TRBV4-2 and J is TRBJ1-1, with 7 nucleotides matching TRBD1. The CDR3 runs 16 residues. V gave up 1 base and J gave up 2 bases; unmatched junction bases: 7. Per germline, CDR1 LGHNA and CDR2 YNFKEQ. CDR3 coding DNA: TGTGCCAGCAGCCAAGTACTAGGGACAGCTAACACTGAAGCTTTCTTT. Its protein product is CASSQVLGTANTEAFF.

The chain employs TRBV2 and TRBJ2-3; 12 bases map to TRBD1. The CDR3 runs 15 residues. V shed 5 bases and J 6 bases; nucleotides not matched to a gene: 6. CDR1 and CDR2 (germline): SNHLY, FYNNEI. The CDR3 DNA sequence: TGTGCCAGCAGTATGGCGGGACAGGGGGCCGATACGCAGTATTTT. This translates into CASSMAGQGADTQYF. The variable domain in full, with the rest retrieved from reference TRBV2 and TRBJ2-3, is EPEVTQTPSHQVTQMGQEVILRCVPISNHLYFYWYRQILGQKVEFLVSFYNNEISEKSEIFDDQFSVERPDGSNFTLKIRSTKLEDSAMYFCASSMAGQGADTQYFGPGTRLTVL.

In DNA form, the CDR3 reads TGTGCCAGCAGCTCAGGGGGACAGATGAACACTGAAGCTTTCTTT. Amino acids: CASSSGGQMNTEAFF. This chain links TRBV7-3 with TRBJ1-1; 7 nucleotides line up with TRBD1. The germline CDR1 and CDR2 sequences are SGHTA and FQGTGA. Losses at the gene ends were 4 bases for V and 0 bases for J; bases not matched to a gene: 5. The CDR3 covers 15 residues. Filled out from reference TRBV7-3 and TRBJ1-1, the complete variable domain reads GAGVSQTPSNKVTEKGKYVELRCDPISGHTALYWYRQSLGQGPEFLIYFQGTGAADDSGLPNDRFFAVRPEGSVSTLKIQRTERGDSAVYLCASSSGGQMNTEAFFGQGTRLTVV.

The table lists this clone with a few counts. The chain uses TRBV4-3 and TRBJ2-1, with 13 nucleotides matching TRBD2. The CDR3 totals 16 residues. Losses at the gene ends were 0 bases for V and 4 bases for J; bases not matched to a gene: 0. Germline values: CDR1 LGHNA, CDR2 YSLEER. CDR3 coding DNA: TGCGCCAGCAGCCAAGAGGGACTAGCGGGGTACAATGAGCAGTTCTTC. Translation: CASSQEGLAGYNEQFF.

This chain uses TRBV5-1 with TRBJ2-7; 12 bases agree with TRBD2. The CDR3 runs 16 residues. V was clipped by 2 bases and J by 2 bases; unmatched bases: 5. The germline V gene has CDR1 SGHRS and CDR2 YFSETQ. Here the CDR3 DNA reads TGCGCCAGCAGCTTCAGACTAGCGGGAGCCCCCTACGAGCAGTACTTC. This codes for CASSFRLAGAPYEQYF. The whole variable domain, remainder taken from reference TRBV5-1 and TRBJ2-7, is KAGVTQTPRYLIKTRGQQVTLSCSPISGHRSVSWYQQTPGQGLQFLFEYFSETQRNKGNFPGRFSGRQFSNSRSEMNVSTLELGDSALYLCASSFRLAGAPYEQYFGPGTRLTVT.

The V gene is TRBV3-1 (or the pseudogene TRBV3-2), the J gene TRBJ1-1; possibly TRBD1 for D (5 bases). Germline CDR1 reads LGHDT; CDR2 reads YNNKEL (reference sequence). This CDR3 is 15 amino acids long. Trimming took off 5 bases at V and 1 base at J, with 14 bases between the two ends. CDR3 region: CASSEAPGRNTEAFF. The CDR3 DNA follows: TGTGCCAGCAGCGAAGCTCCAGGGCGGAACACTGAAGCTTTCTTT.

The chain combines TRBV10-1 with TRBJ2-7; 8 positions agree with TRBD1. With V trimmed by 5 bases and J by 5 bases, 5 bases remained unmatched. The V gene's germline CDR1 is WNHNN and CDR2 SYGVQD (reference sequence). This CDR3 is 13 amino acids long. The CDR3 loop reads CASSPTGENEQYF. The CDR3 region has the DNA TGCGCCAGCAGTCCGACAGGGGAAAACGAGCAGTACTTC.

This chain joins TRBV21-1 and TRBJ1-2; the D segment call TRBD1 is taken from the table without a DNA check. TRBV21-1 is a documented pseudogene. The CDR3 consists of 17 residues. The CDR3 DNA follows: TGTGCCAGCAGCAAAAACGGGGCCCGGAACAGGGACTATGGCTACACCTTC. This encodes CASSKNGARNRDYGYTF.

The chain links TRBV4-2 to TRBJ2-3; the D gene is possibly TRBD2 (6 bases). V was shortened by 0 bases and J by 4 bases, with 17 bases between the two germline ends. Per germline, CDR1 LGHNA and CDR2 YNFKEQ. This CDR3 comprises 17 residues. CDR3: CASSQESTGAGADTQYF. CDR3 in DNA: TGTGCCAGCAGCCAAGAATCGACGGGAGCCGGGGCAGATACGCAGTATTTT.

The gene calls are TRBV24-1 and TRBJ1-5; 8 bases agree with TRBD1. V lost 8 bases to trimming and J lost 5 bases; unmatched junction nucleotides: 7. The CDR3 extends over 14 amino acids. The germline gives CDR1 KGHDR, CDR2 SFDVKD. The CDR3 is CATKGQGADQPQHF. The CDR3 DNA is TGTGCCACCAAAGGCCAGGGGGCTGATCAGCCCCAGCATTTT.

The rearrangement joins TRBV27 to TRBJ2-7; a weak D match, TRBD1 (6 bases). Trimming took 4 bases from V and 2 from J, leaving 12 bases between them. Germline V gene sequence: CDR1 MNHEY, CDR2 SMNVEV (reference sequence). This CDR3 spans 14 amino acids. CDR3 DNA sequence: TGTGCCAGCAGTTCGACAGGACCGCCCTACGAGCAGTACTTC. It yields the protein CASSSTGPPYEQYF.

The chain joins TRBV10-3 to TRBJ2-6; 9 bases align to TRBD1. V trimming: 7 bases; J trimming: 0 bases; junction bases outside the gene matches: 7. The CDR3 has 17 residues. The V gene's germline CDR1 is ENHRY and CDR2 SYGVKD. CDR3 sequence: CAITRDRVNSGANVLTF. Here the CDR3 DNA reads TGTGCCATCACCCGGGACAGGGTAAACTCTGGGGCCAACGTCCTGACTTTC.

The chain is built from TRBV30 and TRBJ1-5; D might be TRBD1 (5 bases). Germline CDR1 GTSNPN, CDR2 SVGIG (reference sequence). With 5 bases removed from V and 8 bases from J, the gap between germline ends came to 16 bases. The CDR3 consists of 13 residues. DNA of the CDR3: TGTGCCTGGGGGGACGGGAGGAGCGAGCCCCAGCATTTT. Translating gives CAWGDGRSEPQHF.

CDR3 residues: CTSSQGESGRISGANVLTF. The DNA for the CDR3 is TGCACCAGCAGCCAAGGTGAAAGCGGGAGAATCTCTGGGGCCAACGTCCTGACTTTC. The rearrangement uses TRBV1 and TRBJ2-6; TRBD2, the table's D call, was not compared with the DNA. TRBV1 is reported as a pseudogene. CDR3 length: 19 residues.

V is TRBV15 and J is TRBJ2-1; TRBD2 matches 9 bases. The J segment lost 4 bases and the V segment lost 0 bases, leaving 7 bases of the junction unmatched. This CDR3 contains 17 residues. CDR1 and CDR2 (germline): LNHNV, YYDKDF (reference sequence). This CDR3 reads CATSREWAGGGYNEQFF. The CDR3 DNA sequence: TGTGCCACCAGCAGAGAGTGGGCGGGAGGGGGATACAATGAGCAGTTCTTC.

The chain combines TRBV7-2 with TRBJ2-7, with 7 nucleotides matching TRBD1. Germline loops: CDR1 SGHTA, CDR2 FQGNSA. This CDR3 spans 16 amino acids. The J segment lost 0 bases and the V segment lost 3 bases, leaving 8 bases of the junction unmatched. CDR3 protein: CASSFLSGTDSYEQYF. For the CDR3, the DNA is TGTGCCAGCAGCTTCCTGTCCGGGACAGACTCCTACGAGCAGTACTTC.

The chain carries TRBV18 and TRBJ2-5, with 9 bases fitting TRBD2. V was pared by 2 bases and J by 5 bases, with 12 bases of the junction left unmatched. Per the germline V gene, CDR1 is KGHSH and CDR2 is LQKENI. This CDR3 has 17 amino acids. The CDR3 region has the DNA TGTGCCAGCTCACCAGAGGAGACCCTAGCGGGGTTTGAGACCCAGTACTTC. Its translation is CASSPEETLAGFETQYF.

This chain joins TRBV7-9 and TRBJ2-3; D uncertain. The CDR3 is made up of 16 amino acids. Trimming removed 2 bases from V and 4 bases from J, with 16 bases in between. The germline V gene encodes CDR1 SEHNR and CDR2 FQNEAQ (reference sequence). As DNA, the CDR3 is TGTGCCAGCAGCTTAACCCCCACCCGGGTCGCAGATACGCAGTATTTT. Protein: CASSLTPTRVADTQYF.

The chain joins TRBV6-5 to TRBJ2-3, with a possible D match to TRBD2 (5 bases). CDR3 length: 13 amino acids. Germline CDR1 reads MNHEY; CDR2 reads SVGAGI. V dropped 6 bases and J dropped 0 bases, with 7 bases sitting between them. The CDR3 DNA reads TGTGCCAGCAGCGGACTCAGCACAGATACGCAGTATTTT. Its protein product is CASSGLSTDTQYF.